Sequencing of this T cell receptor (beta chain) was carried out in a study of T cells in Graves' hyperthyroidism and ophthalmopathy. TCR beta CDR3 sequences were amplified from RNA transcripts. The HTBI primer set was used in a first-round RT-PCR of the TCR CDR3. Each CDR3 protein is one row after TCRdb ran MiXCR on the multiplex PCR reads. The sample yields about 710,000 distinct CDR3 sequences, approximately 16% seen once. Diagnoses were made from clinical symptoms, serum measures (thyroxine and TRAb), thyroid ultrasound and orbital computed tomography. PBMCs were derived from roughly 10 ml fresh peripheral blood. Findings and limits, study-wide: Blood also contained most expanded thyroid clonotypes above 0.001.

This clonotype was observed at least ten times. Its matching antigen is unknown. V lost 11 bases and J lost 0, with 14 bases in between. The length of the CDR3 is 14 residues. Per the germline V gene, CDR1 is MDHEN and CDR2 is SYDVKM. The receptor comes from a man aged 18 to 29 with Graves' hyperthyroidism. Material for sequencing was blood. J is TRBJ1-5 and V is TRBV28, with D possibly being TRBD1 (6 bases). The CDR3 sequence is CAAKGGHSNQPQHF. The CDR3 region has the DNA TGTGCCGCCAAGGGGGGACATAGCAATCAGCCCCAGCATTTT.